This note documents a single T cell receptor beta chain sequence. Its antigen is unknown. The data stem from a study of graft-versus-host responses after intestinal transplantation. Study details: Grafts were multivisceral, liver-intestinal, or isolated intestinal. Recipients were all induced with anti-thymocyte globulin, then given tacrolimus and steroids for roughly three years. Study results and limitations: GvH clones occurred in recipient marrow; some first appeared in ileum or blood. Declines in HvG clones occurring early post-transplant were associated with peak circulating GvH clone levels.

The CDR3 contains 16 residues. Trimming left V 5 bases short and J 4 bases short, with 21 bases between. CDR1 is LNHDA and CDR2 is SQIVND in the germline V gene (reference sequence). Produced via immunoSEQ multiplex PCR; TCRdb's table is partial and in-frame only. The sample records 9,500 to 15,000 clones, about 94% being singletons. Material: PBMCs, obtained 109 to 110 days after intestinal transplant. The rearrangement joins TRBV19 to TRBJ2-7, with D perhaps matching TRBD1 or TRBD2 (5 bases each). The TCR originated in a human patient who received an intestinal transplant, so some T cells may come from the graft donor. The CDR3 protein is CASSDYWGKAAYEQYF. CDR3 nucleotides: TGTGCCAGTAGTGACTATTGGGGGAAAGCCGCATACGAGCAGTACTTC.